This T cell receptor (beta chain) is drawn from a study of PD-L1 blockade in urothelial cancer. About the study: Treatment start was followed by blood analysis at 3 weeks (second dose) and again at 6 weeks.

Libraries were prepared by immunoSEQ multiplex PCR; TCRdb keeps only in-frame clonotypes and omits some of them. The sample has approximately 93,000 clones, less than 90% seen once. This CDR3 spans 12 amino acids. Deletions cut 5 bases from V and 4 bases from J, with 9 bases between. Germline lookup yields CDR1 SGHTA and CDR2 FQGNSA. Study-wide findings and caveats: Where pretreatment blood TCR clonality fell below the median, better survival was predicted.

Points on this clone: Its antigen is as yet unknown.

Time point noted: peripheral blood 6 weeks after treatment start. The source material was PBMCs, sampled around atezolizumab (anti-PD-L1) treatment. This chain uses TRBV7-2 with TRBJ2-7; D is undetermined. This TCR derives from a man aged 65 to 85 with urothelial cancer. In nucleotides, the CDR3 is TGTGCCAGCAGCCCTGAAGAGTACGAGCAGTACTTC. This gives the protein CASSPEEYEQYF.